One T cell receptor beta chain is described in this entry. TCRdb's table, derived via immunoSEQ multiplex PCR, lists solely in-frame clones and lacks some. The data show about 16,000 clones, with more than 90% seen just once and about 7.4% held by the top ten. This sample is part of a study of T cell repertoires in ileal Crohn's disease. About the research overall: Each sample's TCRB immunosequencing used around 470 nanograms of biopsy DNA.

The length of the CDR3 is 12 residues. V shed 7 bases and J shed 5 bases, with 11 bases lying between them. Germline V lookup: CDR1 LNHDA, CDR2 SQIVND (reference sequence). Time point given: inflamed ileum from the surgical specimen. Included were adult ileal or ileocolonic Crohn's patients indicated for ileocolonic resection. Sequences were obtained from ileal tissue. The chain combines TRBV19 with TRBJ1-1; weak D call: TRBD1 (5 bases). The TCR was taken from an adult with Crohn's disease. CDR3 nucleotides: TGTGCCAGTACGTACGGGGGGACTGAAGCTTTCTTT. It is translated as CASTYGGTEAFF.